These 22 T cell receptor beta chains were sequenced from one sample in a study of blood T cells in healthy people across ages. Using a J-beta primer mix together with a sample-barcoded 5' primer, a second PCR was run for about 6 to 11 cycles. MiXCR, run by TCRdb on the 5' RACE reads, gives a single entry per CDR3 protein. The sample includes 980,000 or so distinct CDR3 sequences, 48% of them seen just once. Sequencing was performed on blood. The source is a man between 25 and 39 years old in good health.

The chain is built from TRBV3-1 and TRBJ1-6, with D tentatively TRBD1 (5 bases). CDR1 and CDR2 from the germline V gene are LGHDT and YNNKEL (reference sequence). The CDR3 loop spans 17 amino acids. Trimming took 4 bases from V and 11 from J, leaving 24 bases between them. CDR3 DNA: TGTGCCAGCAGCCGAGATCACTTGGGGACGGACGTGGCACCCCTCCACTTT. The encoded protein is CASSRDHLGTDVAPLHF.

The chain has TRBV7-9 and TRBJ2-7; a weak D match, TRBD1 (5 bases). Germline loops: CDR1 SEHNR, CDR2 FQNEAQ (reference sequence). This CDR3 has 13 residues. V lost 5 bases, J lost 3 bases, and 11 bases lay in between. The CDR3 here is CASSPVQDYEQYF. CDR3 nucleotides: TGTGCCAGCAGCCCCGTACAGGACTACGAGCAGTACTTC.

The chain joins TRBV7-6 to TRBJ2-7; D might be TRBD1 (6 bases). Germline CDR1 is SGHVS and CDR2 is FNYEAQ. CDR3 length: 14 amino acids. V lost 7 bases and J lost 3, with 16 bases in between. CDR3 bases: TGTGCCAGCAAAGCCGGGCAGGGGTTCTACGAGCAGTACTTC. Translating gives CASKAGQGFYEQYF. Filled out from reference TRBV7-6 and TRBJ2-7, the complete variable domain reads GAGVSQSPRYKVTKRGQDVALRCDPISGHVSLYWYRQALGQGPEFLTYFNYEAQQDKSGLPNDRFSAERPEGSISTLTIQRTEQRDSAMYRCASKAGQGFYEQYFGPGTRLTVT.

This clonotype is a singleton in its sample. The chain is built from TRBV2 and TRBJ2-3; D gene ambiguous. Trimming left V 6 bases short and J 2 bases short, with 12 bases between. The CDR3 runs 14 residues. The V gene's germline CDR1 is SNHLY and CDR2 FYNNEI. The CDR3 loop is CASRWAKNTDTQYF. The CDR3 nucleotides read TGTGCCAGCAGGTGGGCCAAAAACACAGATACGCAGTATTTT.

The chain couples TRBV7-2 to TRBJ2-3; D is unresolved. This CDR3 spans 16 amino acids. The ends were cut back, 1 base at V and 0 bases at J, with 11 bases in the middle. Per the germline V gene, CDR1 is SGHTA and CDR2 is FQGNSA. The CDR3 is CASSLGHARSTDTQYF. The CDR3 DNA is TGTGCCAGCAGCTTAGGACACGCTAGGAGCACAGATACGCAGTATTTT. Using reference TRBV7-2 and TRBJ2-3 for the parts outside the CDR3, the full variable domain is GAGVSQSPSNKVTEKGKDVELRCDPISGHTALYWYRQSLGQGLEFLIYFQGNSAPDKSGLPSDRFSAERTGGSVSTLTIQRTQQEDSAVYLCASSLGHARSTDTQYFGPGTRLTVL.

This clonotype was observed a few times. The chain links TRBV20-1 to TRBJ1-1, with 11 positions matching TRBD1. J lost 5 bases, V lost 0 bases, and 5 bases had no gene match. The CDR3 totals 15 residues. CDR1 DFQATT and CDR2 SNEGSKA come from the germline V gene (reference sequence). The CDR3 DNA reads TGCAGTGCTAGAGATCGGACAGGGGGCGGTACTGAAGCTTTCTTT. Encoded protein: CSARDRTGGGTEAFF.

This clonotype appeared a few times. The chain joins TRBV7-2 to TRBJ1-1; D possibly corresponds to TRBD1 (5 bases). The length of the CDR3 is 13 residues. Germline V lookup: CDR1 SGHTA, CDR2 FQGNSA. Trimming took 8 bases from V and 3 from J, leaving 13 bases between them. The CDR3 DNA follows: TGTGCCAGCCTAGGGGTAAGGGACACTGAAGCTTTCTTT. Amino acids: CASLGVRDTEAFF.

The chain employs TRBV27 and TRBJ2-7; TRBD1 agrees at 12 bases. The CDR3 spans 14 residues. Per the germline V gene, CDR1 is MNHEY and CDR2 is SMNVEV (reference sequence). V lost 7 bases and J lost 5; bases outside the gene matches: 6. The CDR3 loop reads CASKGQGAANEQYF. The CDR3, as DNA: TGTGCCAGCAAGGGACAGGGGGCCGCAAACGAGCAGTACTTC.

Note on this clonotype: A junction boundary mismatches the germline segment, possibly from a read error. The chain employs TRBV20-1 and TRBJ2-7, with 12 nucleotides matching TRBD1. The CDR3 is 14 amino acids. The germline gives CDR1 DFQATT, CDR2 SNEGSKA (reference sequence). In nucleotides, the CDR3 is TGCAGTGCTCTCGGGACAGGGGGCCACTACGAACAGTACTTC. It specifies CSALGTGGHYEQYF.

The chain is built from TRBV30 and TRBJ1-5; D uncertain. V dropped 4 bases and J dropped 5 bases, with 21 bases sitting between them. The length of the CDR3 is 16 residues. Germline lookup yields CDR1 GTSNPN and CDR2 SVGIG (reference sequence). The CDR3 DNA sequence: TGTGCCTGGAACCCGACCGGGGTAGGAGTGGATCAGCCCCAGCATTTT. Its translation: CAWNPTGVGVDQPQHF.

The chain links TRBV20-1 to TRBJ1-2; D is perhaps TRBD1 (6 bases). V lost 2 bases, J lost 0 bases, and 19 bases lay in between. The CDR3 consists of 17 residues. CDR1 and CDR2 (germline): DFQATT, SNEGSKA (reference sequence). CDR3 nucleotide sequence: TGCAGTGCTAGACGCGCCGGACAGACGGGGCCTAACTATGGCTACACCTTC. Translation: CSARRAGQTGPNYGYTF.

The CDR3 loop is CASSPDGTPGNGGYTF. Written as DNA, the CDR3 is TGCGCCAGCAGCCCGGACGGGACGCCGGGTAACGGAGGCTACACCTTC. This chain links TRBV5-1 with TRBJ1-2, with a weak D call TRBD1 (5 bases). CDR3 length equals 16 residues. In germline, CDR1 is SGHRS, CDR2 YFSETQ. Between the trimmed V and J ends, which lost 4 bases and 8 bases, there was a span of 24 bases.

This clonotype was recorded a few times. V is TRBV30 and J is TRBJ1-1; D remains unclear. The ends were cut back, 1 base at V and 5 bases at J, with 11 bases in the middle. The CDR3 runs to 13 residues. The germline CDR1 and CDR2 sequences are GTSNPN and SVGIG (reference sequence). CDR3 sequence: CAWSAQAGTEAFF. CDR3 DNA sequence: TGTGCCTGGAGTGCCCAAGCGGGAACTGAAGCTTTCTTT.

This chain connects TRBV6-5 to TRBJ1-3; tentative D call: TRBD1 (5 bases). The ends were cut back, 0 bases at V and 0 bases at J, with 6 bases in the middle. The V gene's germline CDR1 is MNHEY and CDR2 SVGAGI. The CDR3 has 15 residues. The CDR3 nucleotides are TGTGCCAGCAGTTACTCGGGACGCTCTGGAAACACCATATATTTT. It yields the protein CASSYSGRSGNTIYF.

The V call is TRBV10-3, the J call TRBJ2-3; 11 bases match TRBD2. This CDR3 region has 15 residues. In germline, CDR1 is ENHRY, CDR2 SYGVKD. After removal of 0 bases from V and 7 bases from J, the junction contained 3 bases not matched to a gene. The CDR3 DNA reads as TGTGCCATCAGTGAGTCTAGCGGGGGGGCGAATACGCAGTATTTT. As protein: CAISESSGGANTQYF.

The chain uses TRBV6-2 or TRBV6-3 and TRBJ2-1; 12 bases are shared with TRBD2. Germline V gene sequence: CDR1 MNHEY, CDR2 SVGEGT. This CDR3 has 16 residues. V shed 5 bases and J 4 bases; nucleotides not matched to a gene: 6. The CDR3, as DNA: TGTGCCAGCAGTCTTCAAGGACTAGCGGGGTACAATGAGCAGTTCTTC. Its translation is CASSLQGLAGYNEQFF.

The chain is built from TRBV5-1 and TRBJ2-7, with D hard to call. The CDR3 covers 17 residues. Trimming took off 1 base at V and 3 bases at J, with 20 bases between the two ends. In germline, CDR1 is SGHRS, CDR2 YFSETQ. Written as DNA, the CDR3 is TGCGCCAGCAGCTTGCAACAGAAGGCCCGAGACTTCTACGAGCAGTACTTC. Protein sequence: CASSLQQKARDFYEQYF.

This chain uses TRBV7-9 with TRBJ2-3; tentative D call: TRBD1 (6 bases). Germline CDR1 and CDR2: SEHNR and FQNEAQ (reference sequence). The CDR3 sequence is 15 residues long. V was shortened by 5 bases and J by 4 bases, with 16 bases between the two germline ends. The DNA for the CDR3 is TGTGCCAGCAGCCCCGGGACACGCGACGCAGATACGCAGTATTTT. Its protein is CASSPGTRDADTQYF. Based on the CDR3 plus reference TRBV7-9 and TRBJ2-3, the full variable domain is DTGVSQNPRHKITKRGQNVTFRCDPISEHNRLYWYRQTLGQGPEFLTYFQNEAQLEKSRLLSDRFSAERPKGSFSTLEIQRTEQGDSAMYLCASSPGTRDADTQYFGPGTRLTVL.

The chain carries TRBV20-1 and TRBJ1-5; 8 bases map to TRBD1. V lost 3 bases, J lost 8 bases, and 9 bases stayed unmatched. Germline V gives CDR1 DFQATT, CDR2 SNEGSKA (reference sequence). This CDR3 has 14 amino acids. The CDR3: CSASAPDRVKPQHF. CDR3 DNA sequence: TGCAGTGCTAGTGCCCCGGACAGGGTAAAGCCCCAGCATTTT.

The chain is built from TRBV7-9 and TRBJ2-5; D may be TRBD2 (5 bases). The end of the DNA fits TRBJ2-1 better, so the J call may be wrong. The CDR3 runs to 15 residues. Germline V CDR1 and CDR2: SEHNR, FQNEAQ (reference sequence). This chain's CDR3 is CASSLTEGSQETQFF. DNA for the CDR3: TGTGCCAGCAGCTTAACGGAAGGGAGCCAAGAGACCCAGTTCTTC.

This chain uses TRBV13 with TRBJ2-5; D may be TRBD1 or TRBD2 (5 bases each). Per germline, CDR1 PRHDT and CDR2 FYEKMQ (reference sequence). With 2 bases removed from V and 2 bases from J, the gap between germline ends came to 12 bases. The CDR3 covers 15 residues. CDR3 in DNA: TGTGCCAGCAGCTTATCGAGGGGTAGGCAAGAGACCCAGTACTTC. Its protein is CASSLSRGRQETQYF.

This clonotype is a singleton in its sample. The chain joins TRBV6-2 or TRBV6-3 to TRBJ2-7; maybe TRBD1 (6 bases). The germline V gene encodes CDR1 MNHEY and CDR2 SVGEGT. Trimming stripped 5 bases from V and 5 bases from J, with 19 bases between. The CDR3 loop spans 15 amino acids. CDR3 DNA: TGTGCCAGCAGTCGTGACGGGACATATCCTAACGAGCAGTACTTC. It yields the protein CASSRDGTYPNEQYF.